These 16 T cell receptor beta chains came from one sample sequenced in a study of T cell repertoires in cytomegalovirus infection. These receptors' antigens are unknown. TCRdb reprocessed the reads with MiXCR, giving one entry per CDR3 protein. In the table there are approximately 300,000 distinct CDR3 sequences, almost 30% of which are singletons. Sequenced material: cultured PBMCs, taken from culture after CMV antigen stimulation. The receptor set was obtained from a human donor in good health (CMV status not recorded). Some clones in this sample may be carry-over from other donors' samples.

Many counts were recorded for this clonotype. V and J are TRBV7-2 and TRBJ1-3, with unresolved D. The CDR3 loop spans 17 amino acids. In germline, CDR1 is SGHTA, CDR2 FQGNSA. Between the trimmed V and J ends, which lost 1 base and 0 bases, there was a span of 13 bases. In nucleotides, the CDR3 is TGTGCCAGCAGCTTAGTTCCAGGAGGGTTCTCTGGAAACACCATATATTTT. This sequence encodes CASSLVPGGFSGNTIYF.

This chain joins TRBV2 and TRBJ2-3, with 9 bases matching TRBD2. The CDR3 is 15 amino acids. CDR1 and CDR2 (germline): SNHLY, FYNNEI. V shed 4 bases and J 3 bases; nucleotides not matched to a gene: 5. The CDR3 nucleotides are TGTGCCAGCAGTGGCAGCGGGGGGCCGACAGATACGCAGTATTTT. Encoded protein: CASSGSGGPTDTQYF.

This chain joins TRBV23-1 and TRBJ1-2; tentatively, D is TRBD1 (6 bases). TRBV23-1 is reported as an ORF; its role is uncertain. CDR3 size: 17 residues. V lost 4 bases, J lost 3 bases, and 21 bases lay in between. The CDR3 sequence: CASSPNQFGGADYGYTF. In DNA, the CDR3 is TGCGCCAGCAGTCCTAATCAGTTCGGGGGCGCAGACTATGGCTACACCTTC.

This CDR3 reads CATSDRTGSYEQYF. The CDR3 DNA reads as TGTGCCACCAGTGACCGGACAGGGTCCTACGAGCAGTACTTC. This chain connects TRBV24-1 to TRBJ2-7; 8 bases align to TRBD1. Per germline, CDR1 KGHDR and CDR2 SFDVKD. The CDR3 runs 14 residues. The V and J ends lost 4 bases and 1 base, in that order; junction bases with no gene match: 2.

The rearrangement links TRBV20-1 to TRBJ1-1; no definite D call. CDR1 is DFQATT and CDR2 is SNEGSKA in the germline V gene (reference sequence). The V and J ends lost 1 base and 0 bases respectively, with 12 bases between them. The CDR3 consists of 15 residues. In DNA, the CDR3 is TGCAGTGCTAGAGCCGGTGCGGACGTGAACACTGAAGCTTTCTTT. Residues: CSARAGADVNTEAFF.

The chain has TRBV7-3 and TRBJ2-5; D might be TRBD1 (6 bases). Per germline, CDR1 SGHTA and CDR2 FQGTGA. The V and J ends lost 4 bases and 1 base respectively, with 10 bases between them. The CDR3 extends over 14 amino acids. The CDR3 nucleotides read TGTGCCAGCAGCTCTAGGGGGTTCCAAGAGACCCAGTACTTC. It specifies CASSSRGFQETQYF.

This chain connects TRBV5-1 to TRBJ1-2; TRBD1 agrees at 7 bases. The J segment lost 2 bases and the V segment lost 4 bases, leaving 8 bases of the junction unmatched. Germline CDR1 reads SGHRS; CDR2 reads YFSETQ. CDR3 length: 15 amino acids. This CDR3 reads CASSPGDSQNYGYTF. The CDR3, as DNA: TGCGCCAGCAGCCCGGGGGACAGTCAGAACTATGGCTACACCTTC.

V usage is TRBV20-1 and J usage is TRBJ2-1; 8 bases match TRBD2. This CDR3 is 15 amino acids long. The junction had 9 bases not matched to a gene; V was cut back by 0 bases and J by 8 bases. Germline lookup yields CDR1 DFQATT and CDR2 SNEGSKA (reference sequence). Written as DNA, the CDR3 is TGCAGTGCTAGAGACCAGGTAGCGGGGAAGGATGAGCAGTTCTTC. As protein: CSARDQVAGKDEQFF.

This clonotype has just a few counts. The junction and the germline gene differ at one end; a read error may be behind it. The gene calls are TRBV7-6 and TRBJ2-3; TRBD2 might be the D (5 bases). The CDR3 has 15 amino acids. Germline CDR1 is SGHVS and CDR2 is FNYEAQ. The DNA for the CDR3 is TGTGCCAGTAGCTTATTAGGACTCGGCGCGGATACGCAGTATTTT. It codes for CASSLLGLGADTQYF.

This clonotype was observed a handful of times. The V and J genes are TRBV6-1 and TRBJ2-5; 9 positions match TRBD1. J was trimmed by 5 bases and V by 4 bases; bases with no gene match: 5. CDR1 and CDR2 (germline): MNHNS, SASEGT. This CDR3 has 14 amino acids. In DNA form, the CDR3 reads TGTGCCAGCAGTGTTACAGGGGGCCCCGAGACCCAGTACTTC. The encoded protein is CASSVTGGPETQYF.

This clonotype was counted only a few times. The chain joins TRBV19 to TRBJ1-4; D not certain. The CDR3 is 13 amino acids. Germline V gene sequence: CDR1 LNHDA, CDR2 SQIVND (reference sequence). V shed 5 bases and J shed 8 bases, with 12 bases lying between them. The CDR3 loop reads CASSSGYEEKLFF. For the CDR3, the DNA is TGTGCCAGTAGTTCGGGGTACGAGGAAAAACTGTTTTTT.

This clonotype appeared a single time. The chain combines TRBV27 with TRBJ2-7, with TRBD2 matching over 11 bases. CDR1 is MNHEY, CDR2 SMNVEV, per germline (reference sequence). This CDR3 is built from 15 residues. After removal of 5 bases from V and 2 bases from J, the junction contained 5 bases not matched to a gene. The CDR3: CASSPTSGATYEQYF. CDR3 DNA sequence: TGTGCCAGCAGTCCGACTAGCGGGGCAACCTACGAGCAGTACTTC.

This clonotype was seen at least ten times. The V and J genes are TRBV7-8 and TRBJ2-1; TRBD1 aligns across 7 bases. The CDR3 extends over 15 amino acids. The V segment lost 3 bases and the J segment 6 bases; nucleotides outside the gene matches: 8. The germline gives CDR1 SGHVS, CDR2 FQNEAQ. Written as DNA, the CDR3 is TGTGCCAGCAGCTTGGGACAGTCCCTGGTCAATGAGCAGTTCTTC. This codes for CASSLGQSLVNEQFF. Full variable domain (remainder filled in from reference TRBV7-8 and TRBJ2-1): GAGVSQSPRYKVAKRGQDVALRCDPISGHVSLFWYQQALGQGPEFLTYFQNEAQLDKSGLPSDRFFAERPEGSVSTLKIQRTQQEDSAVYLCASSLGQSLVNEQFFGPGTRLTVL.

V usage is TRBV9 and J usage is TRBJ1-1; maybe TRBD1 (5 bases). CDR3 length: 14 amino acids. The germline V and J ends were trimmed by 2 bases and 8 bases, with 16 bases remaining between them. Germline V gene lookup returns CDR1 SGDLS and CDR2 YYNGEE. CDR3 sequence reads: CASSVGITGSEAFF. The CDR3 DNA reads as TGTGCCAGCAGCGTGGGGATAACAGGCTCCGAAGCTTTCTTT.

This clonotype was recorded many times. The chain recombines TRBV7-2 with TRBJ1-6; perhaps TRBD1 as D (6 bases). CDR3 length: 15 amino acids. CDR1 is SGHTA and CDR2 is FQGNSA in the germline V gene. The V and J ends lost 4 bases and 7 bases respectively, with 14 bases between them. CDR3 loop: CASSSRPQGNSPLHF. CDR3 coding DNA: TGTGCCAGCAGCTCACGTCCACAGGGAAATTCACCCCTCCACTTT.

This clonotype was counted ten times or more. CDR3 DNA sequence: TGCAGTGCTAGACCCCTTAGCGGGAGAGGAGAGACCCAGTACTTC. Residues: CSARPLSGRGETQYF. The chain couples TRBV20-1 to TRBJ2-5, with 9 bases fitting TRBD2. CDR1 DFQATT and CDR2 SNEGSKA come from the germline V gene (reference sequence). This CDR3 is built from 15 residues. The junction had 8 bases not matched to a gene; V was cut back by 2 bases and J by 4 bases.